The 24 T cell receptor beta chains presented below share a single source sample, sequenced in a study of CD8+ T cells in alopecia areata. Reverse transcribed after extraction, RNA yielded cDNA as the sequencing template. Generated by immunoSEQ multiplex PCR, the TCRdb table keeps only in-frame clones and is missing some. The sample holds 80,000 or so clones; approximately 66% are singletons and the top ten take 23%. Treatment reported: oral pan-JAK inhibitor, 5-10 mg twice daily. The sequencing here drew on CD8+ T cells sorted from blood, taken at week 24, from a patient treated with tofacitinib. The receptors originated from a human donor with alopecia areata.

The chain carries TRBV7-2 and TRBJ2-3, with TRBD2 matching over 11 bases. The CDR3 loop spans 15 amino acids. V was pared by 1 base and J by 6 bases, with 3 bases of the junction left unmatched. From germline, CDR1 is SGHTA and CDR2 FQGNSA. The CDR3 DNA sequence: TGTGCCAGCAGCTTAGTAGCGGGGGGGCGTGATACGCAGTATTTT. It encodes CASSLVAGGRDTQYF.

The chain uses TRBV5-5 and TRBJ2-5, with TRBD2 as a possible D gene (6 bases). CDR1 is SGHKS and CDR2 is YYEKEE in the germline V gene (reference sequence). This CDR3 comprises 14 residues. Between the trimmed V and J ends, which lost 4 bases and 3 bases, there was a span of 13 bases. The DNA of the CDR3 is TGTGCCAGCAGCCCCACTAGCCGCGAAGAGACCCAGTACTTC. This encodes CASSPTSREETQYF.

The CDR3 nucleotides are TGTGCCAGCAGTTTCGCGGGGCCCTACAATGAGCAGTTCTTC. Translation: CASSFAGPYNEQFF. V usage is TRBV27 and J usage is TRBJ2-1, with D maybe TRBD2 (6 bases). This CDR3 comprises 14 residues. Trimming pared 3 bases from V and 2 bases from J, leaving 8 bases between. Germline loops: CDR1 MNHEY, CDR2 SMNVEV (reference sequence).

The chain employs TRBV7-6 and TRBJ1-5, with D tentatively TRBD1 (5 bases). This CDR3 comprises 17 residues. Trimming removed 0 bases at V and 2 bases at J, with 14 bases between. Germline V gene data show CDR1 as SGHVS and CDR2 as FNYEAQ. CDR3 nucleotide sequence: TGTGCCAGCAGCTTAGCCCCCGGGACTGACGGCAATCAGCCCCAGCATTTT. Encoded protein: CASSLAPGTDGNQPQHF.

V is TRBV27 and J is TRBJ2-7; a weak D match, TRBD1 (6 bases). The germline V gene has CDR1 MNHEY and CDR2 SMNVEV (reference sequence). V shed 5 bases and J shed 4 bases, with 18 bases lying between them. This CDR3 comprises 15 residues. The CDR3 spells CASSLTGSRQYEQYF. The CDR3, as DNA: TGTGCCAGCAGTCTCACAGGGTCAAGACAGTACGAGCAGTACTTC.

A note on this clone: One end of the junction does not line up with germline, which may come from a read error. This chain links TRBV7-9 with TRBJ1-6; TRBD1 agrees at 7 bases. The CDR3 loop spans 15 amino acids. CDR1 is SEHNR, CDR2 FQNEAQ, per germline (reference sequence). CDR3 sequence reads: CASSQDGEGASPLHF. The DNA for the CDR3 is TGCGCCAGCAGCCAAGATGGAGAGGGGGCTTCACCCCTCCACTTT.

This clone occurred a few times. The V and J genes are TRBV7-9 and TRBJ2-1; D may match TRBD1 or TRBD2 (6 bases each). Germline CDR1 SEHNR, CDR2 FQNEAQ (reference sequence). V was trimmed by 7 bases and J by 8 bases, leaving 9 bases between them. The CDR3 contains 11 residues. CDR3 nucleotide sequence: TGTGCCAGCACGGGGGCGGATGAGCAGTTCTTC. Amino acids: CASTGADEQFF.

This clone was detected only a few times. CDR3 DNA sequence: TGTGCCAGCTCACCACCTTCAGGGGTTTACAATGAGCAGTTCTTC. It codes for CASSPPSGVYNEQFF. This rearrangement joins TRBV18 to TRBJ2-1; TRBD1 is a possible D gene (6 bases). Germline CDR1 and CDR2: KGHSH and LQKENI. Trimming stripped 0 bases from V and 4 bases from J, with 10 bases between. The CDR3 extends over 15 amino acids.

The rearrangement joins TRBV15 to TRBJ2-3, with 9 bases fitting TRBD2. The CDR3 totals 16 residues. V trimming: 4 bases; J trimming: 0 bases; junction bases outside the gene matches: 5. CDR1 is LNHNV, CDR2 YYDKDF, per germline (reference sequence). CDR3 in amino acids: CATSTSLAGSTDTQYF. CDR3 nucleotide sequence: TGTGCCACCAGCACATCTCTAGCGGGAAGCACAGATACGCAGTATTTT.

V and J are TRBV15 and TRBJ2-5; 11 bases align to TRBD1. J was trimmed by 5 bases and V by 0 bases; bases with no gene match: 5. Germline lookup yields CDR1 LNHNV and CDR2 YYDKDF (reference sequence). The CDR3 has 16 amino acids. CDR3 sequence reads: CATSRDLRDRGETQYF. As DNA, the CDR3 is TGTGCCACCAGCAGAGATCTCCGGGACAGGGGGGAGACCCAGTACTTC.

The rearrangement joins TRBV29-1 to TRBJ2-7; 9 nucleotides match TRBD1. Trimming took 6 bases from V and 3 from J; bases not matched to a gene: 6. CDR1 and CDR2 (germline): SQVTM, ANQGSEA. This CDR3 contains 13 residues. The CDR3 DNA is TGCAGCGTGGGACAGGGCCCTCTCTACGAGCAGTACTTC. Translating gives CSVGQGPLYEQYF.

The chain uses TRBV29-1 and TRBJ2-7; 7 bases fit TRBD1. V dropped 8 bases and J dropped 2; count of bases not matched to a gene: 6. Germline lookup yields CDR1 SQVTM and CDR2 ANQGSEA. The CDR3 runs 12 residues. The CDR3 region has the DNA TGCAGCTCCCGGGACAGCCCCTACGAGCAGTACTTC. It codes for CSSRDSPYEQYF.

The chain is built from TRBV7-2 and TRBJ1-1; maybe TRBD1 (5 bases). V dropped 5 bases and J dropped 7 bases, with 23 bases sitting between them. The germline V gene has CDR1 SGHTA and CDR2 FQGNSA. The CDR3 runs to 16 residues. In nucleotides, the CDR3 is TGTGCCAGCAGCCTTTACGGTGGGGGGGAATTCGGTGAAGCTTTCTTT. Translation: CASSLYGGGEFGEAFF.

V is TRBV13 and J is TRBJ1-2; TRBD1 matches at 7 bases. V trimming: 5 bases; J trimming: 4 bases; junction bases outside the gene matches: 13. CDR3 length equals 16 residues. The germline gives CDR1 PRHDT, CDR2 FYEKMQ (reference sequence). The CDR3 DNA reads TGTGCCAGCAGCCAAAGTCTGACAGGGCCCGGCTATGGCTACACCTTC. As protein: CASSQSLTGPGYGYTF.

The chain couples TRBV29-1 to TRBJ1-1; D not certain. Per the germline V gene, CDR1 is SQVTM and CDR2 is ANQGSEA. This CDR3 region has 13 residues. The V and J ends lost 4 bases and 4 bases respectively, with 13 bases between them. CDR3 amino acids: CSVGETTGTEAFF. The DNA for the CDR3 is TGCAGCGTTGGCGAAACAACGGGCACTGAAGCTTTCTTT.

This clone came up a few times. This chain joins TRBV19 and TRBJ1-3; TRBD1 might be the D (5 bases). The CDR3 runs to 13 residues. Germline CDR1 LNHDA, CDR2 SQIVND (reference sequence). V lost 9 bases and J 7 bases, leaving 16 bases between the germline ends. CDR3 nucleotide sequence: TGTGCCAGCTCCCTGGGGGGACTGAACACCATATATTTT. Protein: CASSLGGLNTIYF.

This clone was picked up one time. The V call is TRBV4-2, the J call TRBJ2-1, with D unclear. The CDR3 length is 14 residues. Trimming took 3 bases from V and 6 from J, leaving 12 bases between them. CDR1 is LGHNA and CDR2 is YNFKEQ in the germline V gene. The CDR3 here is CASSQPGPGNEQFF. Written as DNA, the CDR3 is TGTGCCAGCAGCCAGCCCGGGCCCGGCAATGAGCAGTTCTTC.

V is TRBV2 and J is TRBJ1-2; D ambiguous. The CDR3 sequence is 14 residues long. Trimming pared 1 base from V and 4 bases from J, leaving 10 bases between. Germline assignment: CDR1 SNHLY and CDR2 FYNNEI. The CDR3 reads CASSEGGVSYGYTF. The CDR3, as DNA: TGTGCCAGCAGTGAAGGCGGGGTTAGCTATGGCTACACCTTC. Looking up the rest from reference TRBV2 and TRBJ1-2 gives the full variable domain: EPEVTQTPSHQVTQMGQEVILRCVPISNHLYFYWYRQILGQKVEFLVSFYNNEISEKSEIFDDQFSVERPDGSNFTLKIRSTKLEDSAMYFCASSEGGVSYGYTFGSGTRLTVV.

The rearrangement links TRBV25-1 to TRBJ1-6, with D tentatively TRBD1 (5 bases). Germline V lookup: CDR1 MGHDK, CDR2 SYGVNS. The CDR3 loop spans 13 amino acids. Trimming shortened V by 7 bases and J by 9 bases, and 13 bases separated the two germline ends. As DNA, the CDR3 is TGTGCCAGCACCCAGGGCTGGGGTTCACCCCTCCACTTT. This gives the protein CASTQGWGSPLHF.

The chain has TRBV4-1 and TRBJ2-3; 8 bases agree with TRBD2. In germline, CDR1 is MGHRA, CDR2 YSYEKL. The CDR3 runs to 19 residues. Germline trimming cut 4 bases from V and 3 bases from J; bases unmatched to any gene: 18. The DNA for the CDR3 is TGCGCCAGCAGCCGAAGTCCCGGCATGGGGAGCGGGAGTACAGATACGCAGTATTTT. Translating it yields CASSRSPGMGSGSTDTQYF.

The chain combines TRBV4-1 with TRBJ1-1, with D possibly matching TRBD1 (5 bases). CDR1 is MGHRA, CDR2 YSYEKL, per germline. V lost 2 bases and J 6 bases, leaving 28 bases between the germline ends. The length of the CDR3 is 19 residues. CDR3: CASSQPTLRARREGAEAFF. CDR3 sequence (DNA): TGCGCCAGCAGCCAACCCACCCTCAGGGCACGGCGTGAGGGTGCTGAAGCTTTCTTT.

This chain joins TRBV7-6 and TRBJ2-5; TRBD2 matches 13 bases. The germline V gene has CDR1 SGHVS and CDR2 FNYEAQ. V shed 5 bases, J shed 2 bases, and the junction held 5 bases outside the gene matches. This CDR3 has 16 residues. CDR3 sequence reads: CASSRGLAGEQETQYF. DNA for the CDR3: TGTGCCAGCAGCCGCGGACTAGCGGGGGAACAAGAGACCCAGTACTTC.

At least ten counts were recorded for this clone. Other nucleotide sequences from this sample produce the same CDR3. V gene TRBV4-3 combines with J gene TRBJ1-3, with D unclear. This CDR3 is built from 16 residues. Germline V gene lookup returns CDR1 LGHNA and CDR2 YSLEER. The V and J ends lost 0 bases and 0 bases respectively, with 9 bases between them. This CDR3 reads CASSQDPGDSGNTIYF. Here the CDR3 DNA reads TGCGCCAGCAGCCAAGATCCGGGAGACTCTGGAAACACCATATATTTT.

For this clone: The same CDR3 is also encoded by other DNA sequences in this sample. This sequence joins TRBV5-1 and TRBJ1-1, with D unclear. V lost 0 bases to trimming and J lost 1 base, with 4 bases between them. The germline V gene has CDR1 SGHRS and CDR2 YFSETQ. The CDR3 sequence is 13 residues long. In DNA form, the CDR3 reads TGCGCCAGCAGCTTGGGAGGGAACACTGAAGCTTTCTTT. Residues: CASSLGGNTEAFF.